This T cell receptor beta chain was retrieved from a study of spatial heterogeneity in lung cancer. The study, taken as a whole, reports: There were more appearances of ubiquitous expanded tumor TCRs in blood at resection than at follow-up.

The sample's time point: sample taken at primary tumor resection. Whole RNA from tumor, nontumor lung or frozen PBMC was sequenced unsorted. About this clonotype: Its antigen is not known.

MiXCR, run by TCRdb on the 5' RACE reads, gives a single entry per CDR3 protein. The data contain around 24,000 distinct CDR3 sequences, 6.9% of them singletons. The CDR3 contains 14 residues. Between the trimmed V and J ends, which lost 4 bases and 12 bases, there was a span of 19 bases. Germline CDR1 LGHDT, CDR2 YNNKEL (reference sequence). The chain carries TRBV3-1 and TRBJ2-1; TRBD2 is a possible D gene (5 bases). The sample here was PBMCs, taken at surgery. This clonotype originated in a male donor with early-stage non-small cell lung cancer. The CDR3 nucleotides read TGTGCCAGCAGCCTCAGAGGAATCCGGGGTTCGCAGTTCTTC. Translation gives CASSLRGIRGSQFF.